Reported below is one T cell receptor beta chain. Sample time point: pre-treatment sample, taken before nivolumab and TIL therapy. Enrollment ran from 2017 to early 2020. The sample belongs to a study of TIL therapy for anti-PD-1-resistant metastatic lung cancer. V lost 1 base and J lost 2, with 15 bases in between. This CDR3 comprises 16 residues. Germline CDR1 LNHDA, CDR2 SQIVND (reference sequence). Sequencing used immunoSEQ v3. Generated by immunoSEQ multiplex PCR, the TCRdb table keeps only in-frame clones and is missing some. The sample holds about 18,000 clones; about 80% are singletons and the top ten take about 2.3%.

The material sequenced was blood, taken at baseline. This rearrangement joins TRBV19 to TRBJ2-7; D possibly corresponds to TRBD1 (6 bases). The sequence was collected from a person between 25 and 79 years old with non-small cell lung cancer. The CDR3 spells CASSIGTGPRTYEQYF. CDR3 nucleotides: TGTGCCAGTAGTATAGGAACAGGGCCAAGGACCTACGAGCAGTACTTC.